This passage covers 21 T cell receptor beta chains from one sample sequenced in a study of early T cells in non-severe SARS-CoV-2 infection. TCRdb fed the 5' RACE reads into MiXCR, producing one record per CDR3 protein. In the table there are some 56,000 distinct CDR3 sequences, around 15% of which are singletons. The specimen comprised whole blood, sampled at baseline. These receptors all come from an adult who was a healthcare worker with PCR-confirmed SARS-CoV-2 infection or an uninfected control (not recorded which).

In this sample, this clonotype turned up many times. The chain joins TRBV6-1 to TRBJ2-6; 8 bases match TRBD1. Germline values: CDR1 MNHNS, CDR2 SASEGT. V was pared by 6 bases and J by 3 bases, with 4 bases of the junction left unmatched. This CDR3 spans 15 amino acids. CDR3 in amino acids: CASRTGVSGANVLTF. CDR3 in DNA: TGTGCCAGCAGGACAGGGGTGAGTGGGGCCAACGTCCTGACTTTC.

This clonotype was recorded many times. This chain joins TRBV27 and TRBJ1-5; D is unclear. CDR1 and CDR2 from the germline V gene are MNHEY and SMNVEV (reference sequence). CDR3 size: 12 residues. Trimming left V 4 bases short and J 7 bases short, with 8 bases between. The CDR3 here is CASSSPGQPQHF. DNA for the CDR3: TGTGCCAGCAGTTCCCCAGGCCAGCCCCAGCATTTT.

The chain carries TRBV7-2 and TRBJ1-1; perhaps TRBD1 as D (5 bases). This CDR3 contains 13 residues. Per the germline V gene, CDR1 is SGHTA and CDR2 is FQGNSA. Trimming cost V 5 bases and J 5 bases, with 12 bases left between them. CDR3 coding DNA: TGTGCCAGCAGCGTGTTGGGGGGTACTGAAGCTTTCTTT. This codes for CASSVLGGTEAFF.

The sample holds one count of this clonotype. This sequence joins TRBV20-1 and TRBJ2-7; 8 positions match TRBD2. V lost 1 base to trimming and J lost 6 bases; unmatched junction nucleotides: 5. Germline loops: CDR1 DFQATT, CDR2 SNEGSKA (reference sequence). The CDR3 extends over 13 amino acids. For the CDR3, the DNA is TGCAGTGCTAGAGCCATCCGGGGGGGCGAGCAGTACTTC. It yields the protein CSARAIRGGEQYF.

In its sample, this clonotype was seen a few times. The V gene is TRBV5-4, the J gene TRBJ2-6; tentatively, D is TRBD2 (5 bases). CDR1 and CDR2 (germline): SGHNT, YYREEE (reference sequence). The CDR3 sequence is 15 residues long. Trimming stripped 3 bases from V and 3 bases from J, with 10 bases between. CDR3 sequence reads: CASSSPGNGANVLTF. Here the CDR3 DNA reads TGTGCCAGCAGCTCACCGGGGAATGGGGCCAACGTCCTGACTTTC.

This chain links TRBV29-1 with TRBJ2-1; D possibly corresponds to TRBD1 (6 bases). The CDR3 is 14 residues long. CDR1 and CDR2 (germline): SQVTM, ANQGSEA. Trimming pared 0 bases from V and 5 bases from J, leaving 11 bases between. In DNA, the CDR3 is TGCAGCGTTGAAGATCACAGGGAAAACAATGAGCAGTTCTTC. It yields the protein CSVEDHRENNEQFF.

The chain uses TRBV3-1 and TRBJ2-3; possibly TRBD2 for D (5 bases). V lost 6 bases and J 6 bases, leaving 16 bases between the germline ends. The CDR3 is 14 amino acids. Germline V gene data show CDR1 as LGHDT and CDR2 as YNNKEL (reference sequence). The CDR3 spells CASRPPGYRDTQYF. The CDR3 DNA is TGTGCCAGCAGGCCCCCGGGATACCGTGATACGCAGTATTTT.

This clonotype was counted a few times. The chain links TRBV4-1 to TRBJ2-5, with D perhaps TRBD1 (6 bases). Trimming stripped 1 base from V and 5 bases from J, with 17 bases between. CDR1 is MGHRA and CDR2 is YSYEKL in the germline V gene. The CDR3 spans 16 residues. This CDR3 reads CASSQAERTGQETQYF. The CDR3 region has the DNA TGCGCCAGCAGCCAAGCGGAGAGAACAGGGCAGGAGACCCAGTACTTC.

The chain combines TRBV5-1 with TRBJ1-6, with TRBD1 matching over 7 bases. With 1 base clipped from V and 7 bases from J, the junction kept 5 bases outside the gene matches. This CDR3 is 15 amino acids long. Germline V CDR1 and CDR2: SGHRS, YFSETQ. CDR3 coding DNA: TGCGCCAGCAGCTTGTCCCAGGGGGACAATTCACCCCTCCACTTT. It encodes CASSLSQGDNSPLHF. The entire variable domain, with the rest obtained from reference TRBV5-1 and TRBJ1-6, is as follows: KAGVTQTPRYLIKTRGQQVTLSCSPISGHRSVSWYQQTPGQGLQFLFEYFSETQRNKGNFPGRFSGRQFSNSRSEMNVSTLELGDSALYLCASSLSQGDNSPLHFGNGTRLTVT.

The J gene is TRBJ2-3, the V gene TRBV20-1, with 8 bases matching TRBD2. With 3 bases clipped from V and 1 base from J, the junction kept 6 bases outside the gene matches. CDR1 is DFQATT and CDR2 is SNEGSKA in the germline V gene (reference sequence). The CDR3 spans 15 residues. CDR3 sequence (DNA): TGCAGTGCTAGCGGGGGGGCCAGCGGCACAGATACGCAGTATTTT. The encoded protein is CSASGGASGTDTQYF.

CDR3 sequence reads: CASSGEGQIGETQYF. For the CDR3, the DNA is TGCGCCAGCAGCGGGGAGGGCCAGATCGGAGAGACCCAGTACTTC. The chain links TRBV5-1 to TRBJ2-5; 7 bases are a match to TRBD2. This CDR3 spans 15 amino acids. Germline V gene sequence: CDR1 SGHRS, CDR2 YFSETQ. V shed 4 bases and J 4 bases; nucleotides not matched to a gene: 10.

This clonotype appeared a few times. The chain has TRBV6-1 and TRBJ1-5; 10 bases map to TRBD1. V shed 4 bases, J shed 5 bases, and the junction held 11 bases outside the gene matches. The CDR3 sequence is 17 residues long. In germline, CDR1 is MNHNS, CDR2 SASEGT. The CDR3 DNA follows: TGTGCCAGCAGTGTCTCTAAGGGACAGGGGCAAGATCAGCCCCAGCATTTT. This encodes CASSVSKGQGQDQPQHF.

This clonotype was picked up a small number of times. V gene TRBV11-2 combines with J gene TRBJ2-7; 8 bases align to TRBD2. V shed 5 bases, J shed 2 bases, and the junction held 5 bases outside the gene matches. This CDR3 region has 14 residues. Per germline, CDR1 SGHAT and CDR2 FQNNGV. The CDR3 DNA reads TGTGCCAGCAGCATTAGCGGGACTACCTACGAGCAGTACTTC. It translates to CASSISGTTYEQYF. Full variable domain (missing parts from reference TRBV11-2 and TRBJ2-7): EAGVAQSPRYKIIEKRQSVAFWCNPISGHATLYWYQQILGQGPKLLIQFQNNGVVDDSQLPKDRFSAERLKGVDSTLKIQPAKLEDSAVYLCASSISGTTYEQYFGPGTRLTVT.

The chain carries TRBV5-1 and TRBJ2-7, with 7 bases fitting TRBD1. V trimming: 1 base; J trimming: 6 bases; junction bases outside the gene matches: 10. The CDR3 loop spans 15 amino acids. Germline V gives CDR1 SGHRS, CDR2 YFSETQ. The CDR3 nucleotides are TGCGCCAGCAGCTTGAGAGGGGGCGACGGAGGCGAGCAGTACTTC. Translated, it gives CASSLRGGDGGEQYF.

This clonotype was observed once. The gene calls are TRBV19 and TRBJ2-1; 11 bases match TRBD2. The trim removed 7 bases at V and 4 bases at J, leaving 3 bases unmatched. Germline CDR1 LNHDA, CDR2 SQIVND (reference sequence). CDR3 length: 14 residues. The CDR3 coding sequence is TGTGCCAGTACTCTAGCGGGAGGTTACAATGAGCAGTTCTTC. Amino acids: CASTLAGGYNEQFF.

The V call is TRBV12-5, the J call TRBJ2-7, with a possible D match to TRBD1 (5 bases). Looked up from germline, CDR1 is LGHNT and CDR2 is FRNRAP. This CDR3 region has 14 residues. Between the trimmed V and J ends, which lost 0 bases and 3 bases, there was a span of 9 bases. The CDR3 DNA follows: TGTGCTAGTGGTTTGGTACCAGGGCACTACGAGCAGTACTTC. Its translation: CASGLVPGHYEQYF.

This clonotype was picked up a small number of times. The CDR3 region is CSILGGRALLETQYF. CDR3 coding DNA: TGCAGCATCCTGGGCGGGAGGGCCCTCTTAGAGACCCAGTACTTC. This chain connects TRBV29-1 to TRBJ2-5; 9 bases fit TRBD2. This CDR3 spans 15 amino acids. CDR1 and CDR2 (germline): SQVTM, ANQGSEA. J gave up 4 bases and V 8 bases, and 14 bases lay outside the gene matches.

The rearrangement joins TRBV20-1 to TRBJ2-1; 8 nucleotides align to TRBD2. V was pared by 6 bases and J by 8 bases, with 12 bases of the junction left unmatched. Germline V CDR1 and CDR2: DFQATT, SNEGSKA (reference sequence). The CDR3 covers 14 residues. The CDR3 here is CSAPLAGRGDEQFF. The CDR3 bases are TGCAGTGCCCCCCTAGCGGGCCGAGGGGATGAGCAGTTCTTC.

This clonotype was seen a few times. This chain links TRBV7-9 with TRBJ2-7; D possibly corresponds to TRBD1 (6 bases). Germline V gene lookup returns CDR1 SEHNR and CDR2 FQNEAQ (reference sequence). The CDR3 spans 16 residues. The V end lost 5 bases, the J end lost 3 bases, and 20 bases lay between the germline ends. The CDR3 protein is CASSPPFRQANYEQYF. CDR3 bases: TGTGCCAGCAGCCCCCCCTTCCGACAGGCCAACTACGAGCAGTACTTC.

This clonotype was seen only a few times. This sequence joins TRBV7-9 and TRBJ2-2; no clear D. V lost 3 bases to trimming and J lost 7 bases, with 6 bases between them. The CDR3 is 12 amino acids. Germline CDR1 reads SEHNR; CDR2 reads FQNEAQ (reference sequence). The CDR3 DNA reads TGTGCCAGCAGCTTGGTCTTCGGGGAGCTGTTTTTT. Residues: CASSLVFGELFF. Based on the CDR3 plus reference TRBV7-9 and TRBJ2-2, the full variable domain is DTGVSQNPRHKITKRGQNVTFRCDPISEHNRLYWYRQTLGQGPEFLTYFQNEAQLEKSRLLSDRFSAERPKGSFSTLEIQRTEQGDSAMYLCASSLVFGELFFGEGSRLTVL.

This clonotype was picked up many times. This chain links TRBV4-1 with TRBJ2-3; TRBD2 might be the D (6 bases). The V gene lost 2 bases and the J gene lost 3 bases, with 12 bases spanning the gap. Per germline, CDR1 MGHRA and CDR2 YSYEKL. This CDR3 contains 15 residues. The chain's CDR3 is CASSQINSGTDTQYF. DNA of the CDR3: TGCGCCAGCAGCCAAATTAATAGCGGAACAGATACGCAGTATTTT.